Listed below are T cell receptor beta chains from one sample, sequenced in a study of shared clonotypes between healthy human individuals. TCRdb keeps only in-frame clones here, not all; method: immunoSEQ multiplex PCR. The top ten hold 0.7% to 0.95% of the sample, which has around 1,000,000 clones, approximately 80% seen once. Input material: memory CD4+ T cells from PBMCs. Source of these receptors: a man younger than 35 in good health. Some clones in this sample may be carry-over from other donors' samples. CDR3s include the opening cysteine and the closing phenylalanine or tryptophan. The D gene is left open where the match is weak. Expanded clones are given a class, and other clones once, few, many or no size at all.

D gene: TRBD2
J gene: TRBJ2-1
V gene: TRBV7-9
clone size: .
CDR3 protein: CASRIRSSGAYNEQFF
CDR3 DNA: TGTGCCAGCAGAATACGCTCTAGCGGGGCCTACAATGAGCAGTTCTTC

D gene: .
J gene: TRBJ2-3
V gene: TRBV28
clone size: .
CDR3 protein: CASSFNYWGEVDTQYF
CDR3 DNA: TGTGCCAGCAGTTTTAATTATTGGGGGGAGGTGGATACGCAGTATTTT

D gene: .
J gene: TRBJ2-7
V gene: TRBV4-1
clone size: many
CDR3 protein: CASSQDLVSAFYEQYF
CDR3 DNA: TGCGCCAGCAGCCAAGATCTCGTGAGTGCCTTTTACGAGCAGTACTTC

D gene: .
J gene: TRBJ2-3
V gene: TRBV7-9
clone size: .
CDR3 protein: CASSLGPALDTQYF
CDR3 DNA: TGTGCCAGCAGCTTAGGGCCAGCTCTTGATACGCAGTATTTT

D gene: TRBD2
J gene: TRBJ2-5
V gene: TRBV2
clone size: .
CDR3 protein: CASNLAGGTQYF
CDR3 DNA: TGTGCCAGCAACCTTGCGGGGGGGACCCAGTACTTC

D gene: .
J gene: TRBJ2-2
V gene: TRBV7-3
clone size: .
CDR3 protein: CASSLASGQSGELFF
CDR3 DNA: TGTGCCAGCAGCTTAGCGTCAGGGCAGAGCGGGGAGCTGTTTTTT

D gene: .
J gene: TRBJ1-2
V gene: TRBV28
clone size: .
CDR3 protein: CASKDSNYGYTF
CDR3 DNA: TGTGCCAGTAAGGACAGTAACTATGGCTACACCTTC

D gene: TRBD1
J gene: TRBJ2-7
V gene: TRBV18
clone size: .
CDR3 protein: CASSPRYRGDEQYF
CDR3 DNA: TGTGCCAGCTCACCACGTTACAGGGGGGACGAGCAGTACTTC

D gene: .
J gene: TRBJ2-7
V gene: TRBV5-4
clone size: .
CDR3 protein: CASSLRGTEQYF
CDR3 DNA: TGTGCCAGCAGCTTGCGAGGGACCGAGCAGTACTTC

D gene: .
J gene: TRBJ1-1
V gene: TRBV28
clone size: once
CDR3 protein: CASSLGGRTEAFF
CDR3 DNA: TGTGCCAGCAGTTTAGGGGGGCGGACTGAAGCTTTCTTT

D gene: .
J gene: TRBJ2-2
V gene: TRBV6-5
clone size: .
CDR3 protein: CASRGRTGELFF
CDR3 DNA: TGTGCCAGCAGGGGGCGGACCGGGGAGCTGTTTTTT

D gene: .
J gene: TRBJ2-3
V gene: TRBV10-2
clone size: many
CDR3 protein: CASSGTPGGTDTQYF
CDR3 DNA: TGCGCCAGCAGTGGGACACCGGGGGGCACAGATACGCAGTATTTT

D gene: TRBD1
J gene: TRBJ1-2
V gene: TRBV11-2
clone size: .
CDR3 protein: CASSLLGQGDYGYTF
CDR3 DNA: TGTGCCAGCAGCTTATTAGGACAGGGAGACTATGGCTACACCTTC

D gene: .
J gene: TRBJ2-3
V gene: TRBV7-2
clone size: .
CDR3 protein: CASSFSEARTDTQYF
CDR3 DNA: TGTGCCAGCAGCTTCTCCGAGGCCCGCACAGATACGCAGTATTTT

D gene: .
J gene: TRBJ2-2
V gene: TRBV2
clone size: .
CDR3 protein: CASSVLENTGELFF
CDR3 DNA: TGTGCCAGCAGTGTTTTGGAAAACACCGGGGAGCTGTTTTTT

D gene: .
J gene: TRBJ2-5
V gene: TRBV6-5
clone size: .
CDR3 protein: CASNMDPRGTQYF
CDR3 DNA: TGTGCCAGCAACATGGACCCTCGCGGGACCCAGTACTTC

D gene: .
J gene: TRBJ1-5
V gene: TRBV12-5
clone size: .
CDR3 protein: CASGSGDATNQPQHF
CDR3 DNA: TGTGCTAGTGGTTCTGGGGATGCGACCAATCAGCCCCAGCATTTT

D gene: .
J gene: TRBJ1-3
V gene: TRBV28
clone size: .
CDR3 protein: CASSWRGTGNTIYF
CDR3 DNA: TGTGCCAGCAGTTGGCGGGGGACTGGAAACACCATATATTTT

D gene: .
J gene: TRBJ2-5
V gene: TRBV7-2
clone size: .
CDR3 protein: CASSLAGADETQYF
CDR3 DNA: TGTGCCAGCAGCTTAGCGGGGGCGGATGAGACCCAGTACTTC

D gene: .
J gene: TRBJ2-3
V gene: TRBV5-1
clone size: many
CDR3 protein: CASSLGLVGSGGDTQYF
CDR3 DNA: TGCGCCAGCAGCTTGGGGTTAGTCGGGAGTGGAGGAGATACGCAGTATTTT

D gene: TRBD1
J gene: TRBJ2-7
V gene: TRBV5-1
clone size: once
CDR3 protein: CASSLTGQGAPGNYEQYF
CDR3 DNA: TGCGCCAGCAGCTTGACGGGACAGGGCGCCCCGGGTAACTACGAGCAGTACTTC

D gene: TRBD1
J gene: TRBJ2-7
V gene: TRBV19
clone size: .
CDR3 protein: CASKQGADYEQYF
CDR3 DNA: TGTGCCAGTAAACAGGGGGCAGACTACGAGCAGTACTTC

D gene: .
J gene: TRBJ1-5
V gene: TRBV4-1
clone size: .
CDR3 protein: CASSQGMERPQHF
CDR3 DNA: TGCGCCAGCAGCCAGGGAATGGAACGGCCCCAGCATTTT